The 12 T cell receptor beta chains reported below all come from one sample, sequenced in a study of post-analysis software for immune sequencing data. Study-wide points: Controls had lower frequencies than patients of four or five TRBV segments, which included TRBV5-6, TRBV5-1 and TRBV20-1.

These TCRs are of unknown antigen specificity. Tagging with unique molecular identifiers was a feature of the TCR beta cDNA libraries. TCRdb called the PCR reads again in MiXCR, with one record for every CDR3 protein. The sample contains about 540,000 distinct CDR3 sequences, approximately 31% of which appear only once. The sample consisted of blood. These receptors came from a girl under 18 with multiple sclerosis.

This clonotype was recorded a few times. The chain links TRBV7-6 to TRBJ2-7; 7 nucleotides align to TRBD1. The ends lost 5 bases at V and 0 bases at J; junction bases unmatched: 13. The germline V gene encodes CDR1 SGHVS and CDR2 FNYEAQ. This CDR3 is built from 17 residues. The CDR3 DNA reads as TGTGCCAGCAGCCCCCGAACCCACAGGGGCAGCTCCTACGAGCAGTACTTC. This gives the protein CASSPRTHRGSSYEQYF. Based on the CDR3 plus reference TRBV7-6 and TRBJ2-7, the full variable domain is GAGVSQSPRYKVTKRGQDVALRCDPISGHVSLYWYRQALGQGPEFLTYFNYEAQQDKSGLPNDRFSAERPEGSISTLTIQRTEQRDSAMYRCASSPRTHRGSSYEQYFGPGTRLTVT.

This clonotype has only a few counts. This chain connects TRBV20-1 to TRBJ1-5; 7 bases fit TRBD1. In germline, CDR1 is DFQATT, CDR2 SNEGSKA (reference sequence). The V segment lost 3 bases and the J segment 4 bases; nucleotides outside the gene matches: 15. The CDR3 length is 17 residues. CDR3 DNA: TGCAGTGCTAGGAAGGAGACAGGGTCATCCCTAAATCAGCCCCAGCATTTT. Amino acids: CSARKETGSSLNQPQHF.

This clonotype showed up just a few times. This may arise from a read error, as a much more abundant clone is one base away. V is TRBV14 and J is TRBJ1-1, with a weak D call TRBD1 (5 bases). Germline V gene sequence: CDR1 SGHDN, CDR2 FVKESK. V was pared by 4 bases and J by 6 bases, with 15 bases between. The CDR3 is 14 residues long. The CDR3 coding sequence is TGTGCCAGCAGCCGAAGGGGTTACGGCCCTGAAGCTTTCTTT. This sequence encodes CASSRRGYGPEAFF.

This clonotype was counted between two and nine times. The chain is built from TRBV27 and TRBJ1-2; the match to TRBD1 covers 7 bases. The germline CDR1 and CDR2 sequences are MNHEY and SMNVEV (reference sequence). This CDR3 has 13 residues. Trimming at V came to 3 bases and at J to 6 bases, leaving 4 bases not matched to a gene. In DNA, the CDR3 is TGTGCCAGCAGTTTTTCAGGGGGTGATGGCTACACCTTC. Its protein is CASSFSGGDGYTF.

This clonotype occurred a few times. A junction boundary mismatches the germline segment, possibly from a read error. V is TRBV7-2 and J is TRBJ2-5; D assignment may be TRBD1 or TRBD2 (5 bases each). Germline V CDR1 and CDR2: SGHTA, FQGNSA. This CDR3 comprises 15 residues. Written as DNA, the CDR3 is TGTGCCAGCAGTTCCCTGGGGGAGCGGCAAGGGACCCAGTACTTC. It specifies CASSSLGERQGTQYF.

This clonotype was counted only a few times. The chain couples TRBV6-2 or TRBV6-3 to TRBJ2-5; TRBD2 agrees at 7 bases. CDR1 and CDR2 (germline): MNHEY, SVGEGT. Trimming removed 6 bases from V and 0 bases from J; junction bases left unmatched: 13. CDR3 length: 17 amino acids. CDR3 nucleotide sequence: TGTGCCAGCAGACCCGGGACCGGGACTACCTACCAAGAGACCCAGTACTTC. Translating it yields CASRPGTGTTYQETQYF.

This clonotype was detected a few times. This rearrangement joins TRBV10-3 to TRBJ1-6, with 8 bases that match TRBD1. Germline V gene sequence: CDR1 ENHRY, CDR2 SYGVKD. J lost 9 bases, V lost 5 bases, and 9 bases had no gene match. The CDR3 has 15 residues. CDR3 in DNA: TGTGCCATCAGTACCCAAGGACAGGGAAGTTCACCCCTCCACTTT. Translating it yields CAISTQGQGSSPLHF.

In this sample, this clonotype turned up a few times. The chain has TRBV5-1 and TRBJ2-5; D might be TRBD2 (6 bases). The CDR3 has 16 amino acids. V lost 4 bases and J lost 0, with 16 bases in between. The germline V gene encodes CDR1 SGHRS and CDR2 YFSETQ. CDR3 loop: CASSLGGTGNQETQYF. CDR3 nucleotide sequence: TGCGCCAGCAGCCTTGGAGGGACGGGCAACCAAGAGACCCAGTACTTC.

This clonotype came up a few times. This chain links TRBV5-1 with TRBJ2-5; TRBD2 agrees at 16 bases. The ends lost 4 bases at V and 4 bases at J; junction bases unmatched: 10. Germline CDR1 is SGHRS and CDR2 is YFSETQ. The CDR3 is 18 amino acids. CDR3 residues: CASSGAGTSGGARETQYF. CDR3 nucleotides: TGCGCCAGCAGCGGAGCCGGGACTAGCGGGGGGGCCAGAGAGACCCAGTACTTC.

About this clonotype: At one boundary the junction diverges from the germline segment, which might be a read error. The rearrangement uses TRBV10-1 and TRBJ2-5; 7 bases are a match to TRBD1. The CDR3 sequence is 14 residues long. Per germline, CDR1 WNHNN and CDR2 SYGVQD (reference sequence). CDR3 region: CASSEGQAQDTQYF. DNA for the CDR3: TGCGCCAGCAGTGAGGGACAGGCCCAAGATACCCAGTACTTC.

This clonotype was picked up many times. The rearrangement joins TRBV7-3 to TRBJ1-2; TRBD1 agrees at 9 bases. V trimming: 6 bases; J trimming: 4 bases; junction bases outside the gene matches: 6. CDR1 is SGHTA, CDR2 FQGTGA, per germline. The CDR3 is made up of 14 amino acids. The CDR3 region is CASSPTGGSYGYTF. The CDR3 DNA is TGTGCCAGCAGTCCGACAGGGGGGAGCTATGGCTACACCTTC.

This clonotype was recorded a few times. The chain recombines TRBV12-3 or TRBV12-4 with TRBJ1-1, with D perhaps matching TRBD1 (6 bases). This CDR3 has 17 amino acids. V lost 4 bases, J lost 1 base, and 19 bases lay in between. The CDR3: CASSSGLPGASNTEAFF. CDR3 nucleotides: TGTGCCAGCAGTTCGGGCCTCCCGGGGGCCTCGAACACTGAAGCTTTCTTT.